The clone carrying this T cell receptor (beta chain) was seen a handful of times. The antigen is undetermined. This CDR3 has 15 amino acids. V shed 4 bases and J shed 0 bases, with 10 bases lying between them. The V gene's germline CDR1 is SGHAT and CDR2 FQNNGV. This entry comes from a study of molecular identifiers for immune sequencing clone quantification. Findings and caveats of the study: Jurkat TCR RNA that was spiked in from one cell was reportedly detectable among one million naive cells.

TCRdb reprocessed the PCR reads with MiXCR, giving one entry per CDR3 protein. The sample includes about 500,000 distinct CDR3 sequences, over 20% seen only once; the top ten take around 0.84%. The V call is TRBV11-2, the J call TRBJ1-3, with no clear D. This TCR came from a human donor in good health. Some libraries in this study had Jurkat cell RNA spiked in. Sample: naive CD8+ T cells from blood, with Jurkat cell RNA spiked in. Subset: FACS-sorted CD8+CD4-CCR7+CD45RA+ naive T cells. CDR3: CASSSFTDSGNTIYF. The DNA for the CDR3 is TGTGCCAGCAGCTCCTTTACAGACTCTGGAAACACCATATATTTT.